This T cell receptor (beta chain) is drawn from a study of T cell responses to AZD1222 COVID-19 vaccine. Study-wide context: Timing groups of about 4 and about 12 weeks for second doses were pooled. Study-level results: Most donors were white British and more were female, and clonal diversity was possibly underestimated. In the spike-specific TCR repertoire, nearly half reportedly target unmutated variant regions.

A note on this clone: Antigen specificity is unknown.

Clones were sequenced by immunoSEQ multiplex PCR, and TCRdb holds only the in-frame ones, with some missing. Found here are under 150,000 clones, more than 85% of them singletons; the top ten hold 1.9%. Sequencing used peripheral blood, obtained on day 0 of AZD1222 vaccination. The TCR sequence derives from an adult in good health.

The CDR3 nucleotides are TGTGCCAGCAGCTTGGGGCAGGGGGTCTATAATTCACCCCTCCACTTT. The encoded protein is CASSLGQGVYNSPLHF. This chain joins TRBV7-2 and TRBJ1-6; 7 bases agree with TRBD1. V was clipped by 3 bases and J by 3 bases; unmatched bases: 5. Germline V gene data show CDR1 as SGHTA and CDR2 as FQGNSA. The CDR3 spans 16 residues.